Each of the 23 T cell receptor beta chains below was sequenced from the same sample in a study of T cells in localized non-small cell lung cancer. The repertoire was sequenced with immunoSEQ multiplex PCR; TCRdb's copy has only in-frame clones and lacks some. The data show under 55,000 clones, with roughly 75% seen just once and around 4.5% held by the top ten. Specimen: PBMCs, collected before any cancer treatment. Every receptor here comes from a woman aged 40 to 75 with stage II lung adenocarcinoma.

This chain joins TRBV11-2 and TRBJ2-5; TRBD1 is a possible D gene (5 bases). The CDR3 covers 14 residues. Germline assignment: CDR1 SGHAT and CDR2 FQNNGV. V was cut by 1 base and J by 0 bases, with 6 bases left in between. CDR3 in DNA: TGTGCCAGCAGCTTAGGGACATACCAAGAGACCCAGTACTTC. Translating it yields CASSLGTYQETQYF.

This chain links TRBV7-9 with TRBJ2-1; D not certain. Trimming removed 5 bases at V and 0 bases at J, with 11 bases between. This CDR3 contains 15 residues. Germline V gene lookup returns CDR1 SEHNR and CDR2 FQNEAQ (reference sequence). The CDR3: CASSRAGSSYNEQFF. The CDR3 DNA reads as TGTGCCAGCAGCCGGGCCGGAAGCTCCTACAATGAGCAGTTCTTC. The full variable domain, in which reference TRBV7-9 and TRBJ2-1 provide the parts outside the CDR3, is DTGVSQNPRHKITKRGQNVTFRCDPISEHNRLYWYRQTLGQGPEFLTYFQNEAQLEKSRLLSDRFSAERPKGSFSTLEIQRTEQGDSAMYLCASSRAGSSYNEQFFGPGTRLTVL.

Written as DNA, the CDR3 is TGTGCCAGCAGGGAGGACAGCACAGATACGCAGTATTTT. Encoded protein: CASREDSTDTQYF. J is TRBJ2-3 and V is TRBV6-5; weak D call: TRBD2 (5 bases). This CDR3 has 13 residues. Per the germline V gene, CDR1 is MNHEY and CDR2 is SVGAGI. With 6 bases removed from V and 0 bases from J, the gap between germline ends came to 7 bases.

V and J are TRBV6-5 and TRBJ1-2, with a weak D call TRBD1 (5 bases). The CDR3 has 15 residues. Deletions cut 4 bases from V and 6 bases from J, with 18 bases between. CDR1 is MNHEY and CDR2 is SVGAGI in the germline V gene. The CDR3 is CASSFKSTGLNGYTF. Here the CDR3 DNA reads TGTGCCAGCAGTTTCAAATCTACAGGTCTTAATGGCTACACCTTC.

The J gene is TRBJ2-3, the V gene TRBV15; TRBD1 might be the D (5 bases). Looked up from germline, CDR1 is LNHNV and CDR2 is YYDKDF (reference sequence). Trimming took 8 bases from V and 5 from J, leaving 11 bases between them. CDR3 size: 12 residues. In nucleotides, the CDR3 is TGTGCCACCGATGGGGCCGGAGATACGCAGTATTTT. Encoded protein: CATDGAGDTQYF.

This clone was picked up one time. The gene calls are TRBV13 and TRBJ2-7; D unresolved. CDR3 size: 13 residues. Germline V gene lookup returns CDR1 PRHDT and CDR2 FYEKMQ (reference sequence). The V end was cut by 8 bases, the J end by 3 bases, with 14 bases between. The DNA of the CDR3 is TGTGCCAGCGGTTCAGGAAATGGCTACGAGCAGTACTTC. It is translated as CASGSGNGYEQYF.

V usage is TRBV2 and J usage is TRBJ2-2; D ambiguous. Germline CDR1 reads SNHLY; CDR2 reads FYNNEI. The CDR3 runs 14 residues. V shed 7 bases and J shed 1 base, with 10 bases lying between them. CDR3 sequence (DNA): TGTGCCAGCATTCCCCGACAGAACACCGGGGAGCTGTTTTTT. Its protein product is CASIPRQNTGELFF.

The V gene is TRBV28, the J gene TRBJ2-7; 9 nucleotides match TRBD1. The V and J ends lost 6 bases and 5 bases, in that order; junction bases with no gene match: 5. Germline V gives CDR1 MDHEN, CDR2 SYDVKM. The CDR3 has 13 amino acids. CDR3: CASRPGQGDEQYF. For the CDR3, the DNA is TGTGCCAGCAGGCCGGGACAGGGCGACGAGCAGTACTTC.

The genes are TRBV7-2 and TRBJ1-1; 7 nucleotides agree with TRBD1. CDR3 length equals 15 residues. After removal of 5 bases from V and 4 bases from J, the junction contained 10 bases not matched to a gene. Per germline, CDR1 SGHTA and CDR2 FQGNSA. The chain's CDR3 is CASSRIQGSSTEAFF. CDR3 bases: TGTGCCAGCAGCCGCATACAGGGGTCTAGCACTGAAGCTTTCTTT.

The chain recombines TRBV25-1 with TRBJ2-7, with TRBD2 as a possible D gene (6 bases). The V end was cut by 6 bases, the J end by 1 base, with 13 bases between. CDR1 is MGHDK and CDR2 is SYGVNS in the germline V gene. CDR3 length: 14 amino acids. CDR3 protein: CASRGDLGSYEQYF. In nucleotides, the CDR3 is TGTGCCAGCAGAGGGGACTTGGGATCCTACGAGCAGTACTTC.

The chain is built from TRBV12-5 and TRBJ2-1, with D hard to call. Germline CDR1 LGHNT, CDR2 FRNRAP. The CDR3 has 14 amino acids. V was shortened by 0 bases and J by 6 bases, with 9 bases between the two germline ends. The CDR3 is CASGLVNSINEQFF. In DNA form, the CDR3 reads TGTGCTAGTGGTTTGGTAAATAGCATCAATGAGCAGTTCTTC.

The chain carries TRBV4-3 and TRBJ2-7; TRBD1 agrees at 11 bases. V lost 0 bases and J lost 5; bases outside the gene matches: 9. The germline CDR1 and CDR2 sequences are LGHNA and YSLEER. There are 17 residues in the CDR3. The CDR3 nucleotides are TGCGCCAGCAGCCAAGATAGGAGGACAGGGGGCTCGGACGAGCAGTACTTC. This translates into CASSQDRRTGGSDEQYF.

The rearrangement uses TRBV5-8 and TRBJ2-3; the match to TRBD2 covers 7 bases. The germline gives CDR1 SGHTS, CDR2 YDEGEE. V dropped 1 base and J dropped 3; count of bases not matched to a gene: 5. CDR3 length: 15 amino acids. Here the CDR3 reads CASSLSGVYTDTQYF. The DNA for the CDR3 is TGTGCCAGCAGCTTGAGCGGGGTCTATACAGATACGCAGTATTTT.

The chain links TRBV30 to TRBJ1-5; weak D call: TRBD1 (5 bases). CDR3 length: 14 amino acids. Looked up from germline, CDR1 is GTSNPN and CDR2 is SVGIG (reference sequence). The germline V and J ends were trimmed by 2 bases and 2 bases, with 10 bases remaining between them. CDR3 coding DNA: TGTGCCTGGAGTCGGCAGGGTGGCAATCAGCCCCAGCATTTT. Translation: CAWSRQGGNQPQHF.

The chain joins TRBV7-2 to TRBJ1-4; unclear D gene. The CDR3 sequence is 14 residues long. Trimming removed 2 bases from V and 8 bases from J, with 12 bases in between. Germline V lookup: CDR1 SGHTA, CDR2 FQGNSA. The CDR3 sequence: CASSLIGPPEKLFF. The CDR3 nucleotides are TGTGCCAGCAGCTTAATAGGGCCGCCCGAAAAACTGTTTTTT.

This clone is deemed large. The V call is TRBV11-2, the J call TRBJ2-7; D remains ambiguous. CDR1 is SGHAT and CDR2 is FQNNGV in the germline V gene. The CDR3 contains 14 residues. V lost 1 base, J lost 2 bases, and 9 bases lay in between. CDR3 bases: TGTGCCAGCAGCTTAGCCTTCGGAGCCTACGAGCAGTACTTC. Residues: CASSLAFGAYEQYF.

CDR3 coding DNA: TGTGCCAGCAGCGTAGGAGCCACCAATGAGCAGTTCTTC. This sequence encodes CASSVGATNEQFF. The V gene is TRBV9, the J gene TRBJ2-1; D not resolved. Germline V gene sequence: CDR1 SGDLS, CDR2 YYNGEE. Trimming took off 0 bases at V and 6 bases at J, with 7 bases between the two ends. This CDR3 comprises 13 residues.

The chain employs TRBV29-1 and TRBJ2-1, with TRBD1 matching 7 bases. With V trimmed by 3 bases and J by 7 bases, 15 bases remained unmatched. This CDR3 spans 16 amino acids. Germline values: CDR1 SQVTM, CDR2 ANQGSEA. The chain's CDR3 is CSVDLWAGGTWNEQFF. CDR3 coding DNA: TGCAGCGTTGATCTGTGGGCAGGGGGTACATGGAATGAGCAGTTCTTC.

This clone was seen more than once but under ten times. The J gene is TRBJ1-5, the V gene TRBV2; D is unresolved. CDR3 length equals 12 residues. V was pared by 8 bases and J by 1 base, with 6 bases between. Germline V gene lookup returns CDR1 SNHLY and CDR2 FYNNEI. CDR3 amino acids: CASQESNQPQHF. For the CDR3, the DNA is TGTGCCAGCCAGGAGAGCAATCAGCCCCAGCATTTT.

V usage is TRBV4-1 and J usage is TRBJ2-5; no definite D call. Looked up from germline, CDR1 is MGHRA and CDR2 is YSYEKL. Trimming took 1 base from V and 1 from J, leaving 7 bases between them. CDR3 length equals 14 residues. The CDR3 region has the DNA TGCGCCAGCAGCCAAGTAGGTATCCAAGAGACCCAGTACTTC. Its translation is CASSQVGIQETQYF.

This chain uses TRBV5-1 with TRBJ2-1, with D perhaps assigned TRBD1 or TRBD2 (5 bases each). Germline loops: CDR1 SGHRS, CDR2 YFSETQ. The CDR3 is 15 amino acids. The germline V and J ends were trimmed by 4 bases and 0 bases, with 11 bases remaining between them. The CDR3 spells CASSPAGSSYNEQFF. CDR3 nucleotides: TGCGCCAGCAGCCCCGCAGGGAGCTCCTACAATGAGCAGTTCTTC.

The CDR3 sequence: CASRPSGGSSYEQYF. The CDR3 region has the DNA TGTGCCAGCAGGCCTAGCGGGGGAAGCTCCTACGAGCAGTACTTC. V and J are TRBV6-5 and TRBJ2-7, with 10 bases lining up with TRBD2. V shed 6 bases, J shed 0 bases, and the junction held 5 bases outside the gene matches. Germline values: CDR1 MNHEY, CDR2 SVGAGI. CDR3 length: 15 residues.

The CDR3 protein is CASSRMPDRAYEQYF. In DNA, the CDR3 is TGTGCCAGCAGCCGGATGCCGGACAGGGCGTACGAGCAGTACTTC. The V call is TRBV5-5, the J call TRBJ2-7; 8 positions agree with TRBD1. Germline lookup yields CDR1 SGHKS and CDR2 YYEKEE (reference sequence). Unmatched junction bases numbered 10, after V lost 4 bases and J lost 4 bases. This CDR3 spans 15 amino acids.